Below, 13 T cell receptor beta chains from the same sample are listed, as sequenced in a study of shared clonotypes between healthy human individuals (dated by TCRdb to the early 2020s). Libraries were constructed by the immunoSEQ multiplex PCR assay. Drawn from immuneACCESS, this table holds only the in-frame rearrangements with V and J called that TCRdb kept. Clones are partly lost; checked studies trace under half to an unresolved V gene and leave the rest unexplained. The sample profile shows about 2.4 million clones; 93% of them were found once. More than 0.35% of the sample lies in the top ten. Sequenced sample: naive CD4+ T cells from PBMCs. In the paper's terms, the cell subset or site label means: CD45RA+ positively selected. Source of these receptors: a young man in good health. Some clones in this sample may be carry-over from other donors' samples.

The chain carries TRBV28 and TRBJ2-3; the D gene is possibly TRBD1 (5 bases). CDR3 length equals 15 residues. Trimming shortened V by 4 bases and J by 4 bases, and 15 bases separated the two germline ends. Germline V CDR1 and CDR2: MDHEN, SYDVKM. As DNA, the CDR3 is TGTGCCAGCAGTTCACAGGTTCCCCGGGCAGATACGCAGTATTTT. This codes for CASSSQVPRADTQYF.

The chain uses TRBV27 and TRBJ2-3, with 7 bases matching TRBD1. The CDR3 runs to 14 residues. From germline, CDR1 is MNHEY and CDR2 SMNVEV (reference sequence). With 5 bases clipped from V and 5 bases from J, the junction kept 7 bases outside the gene matches. The CDR3 sequence: CASSVDRDGDTQYF. The CDR3 DNA is TGTGCCAGCAGTGTAGACAGGGACGGAGATACGCAGTATTTT.

CDR3 bases: TGTGCCAGCAGTGAACTTCTGGGAGGCAATCAGCCCCAGCATTTT. This encodes CASSELLGGNQPQHF. The gene calls are TRBV2 and TRBJ1-5; unclear D gene. Germline CDR1 and CDR2: SNHLY and FYNNEI. The CDR3 sequence is 15 residues long. Trimming cost V 2 bases and J 2 bases, with 10 bases left between them.

This clone has a single count. V is TRBV19 and J is TRBJ2-7; no firm D call. The CDR3 is 15 amino acids. Germline loops: CDR1 LNHDA, CDR2 SQIVND (reference sequence). The V gene lost 3 bases and the J gene lost 2 bases, with 14 bases spanning the gap. Here the CDR3 reads CASSIDERGAYEQYF. CDR3 coding DNA: TGTGCCAGTAGTATCGATGAGCGAGGAGCCTACGAGCAGTACTTC. Combining the CDR3 with reference TRBV19 and TRBJ2-7 gives the whole variable domain DGGITQSPKYLFRKEGQNVTLSCEQNLNHDAMYWYRQDPGQGLRLIYYSQIVNDFQKGDIAEGYSVSREKKESFPLTVTSAQKNPTAFYLCASSIDERGAYEQYFGPGTRLTVT.

The rearrangement links TRBV7-8 to TRBJ2-7; 7 bases line up with TRBD1. The CDR3 runs to 16 residues. Looked up from germline, CDR1 is SGHVS and CDR2 is FQNEAQ. V trimming: 0 bases; J trimming: 7 bases; junction bases outside the gene matches: 12. In DNA form, the CDR3 reads TGTGCCAGCAGCTTAGCCCCTAGACAGGGCTTGAGAGAGCAGTACTTC. Its translation is CASSLAPRQGLREQYF.

The chain has TRBV5-4 and TRBJ1-4; a possible D gene is TRBD1 (6 bases). The CDR3 is 17 amino acids. Trimming cost V 0 bases and J 3 bases, with 15 bases left between them. Germline values: CDR1 SGHNT, CDR2 YYREEE (reference sequence). CDR3 loop: CASSLDVPGAANEKLFF. DNA for the CDR3: TGTGCCAGCAGCTTGGATGTACCAGGGGCGGCTAATGAAAAACTGTTTTTT.

As DNA, the CDR3 is TGTGCCAGCAGCTTGAGGGGGGAAAGGACTGAAGCTTTCTTT. The encoded protein is CASSLRGERTEAFF. V gene TRBV7-9 combines with J gene TRBJ1-1, with D tentatively TRBD1 (6 bases). Germline CDR1 SEHNR, CDR2 FQNEAQ (reference sequence). Trimming shortened V by 3 bases and J by 5 bases, and 13 bases separated the two germline ends. The CDR3 spans 14 residues. Full variable domain (rest looked up from reference TRBV7-9 and TRBJ1-1): DTGVSQNPRHKITKRGQNVTFRCDPISEHNRLYWYRQTLGQGPEFLTYFQNEAQLEKSRLLSDRFSAERPKGSFSTLEIQRTEQGDSAMYLCASSLRGERTEAFFGQGTRLTVV.

A remark on this clone: Other DNA sequences in the same sample also yield this CDR3. The V gene is TRBV5-1, the J gene TRBJ2-2, with a weak D call TRBD1 (6 bases). Germline-derived CDR1 and CDR2 are SGHRS and YFSETQ. The CDR3 length is 15 residues. Trimming left V 0 bases short and J 4 bases short, with 10 bases between. The CDR3: CASSLAQGGTGELFF. The CDR3, as DNA: TGCGCCAGCAGCTTGGCACAGGGTGGCACCGGGGAGCTGTTTTTT.

J is TRBJ2-6 and V is TRBV5-1; the match to TRBD1 covers 8 bases. J lost 3 bases, V lost 4 bases, and 12 bases had no gene match. There are 18 residues in the CDR3. Per germline, CDR1 SGHRS and CDR2 YFSETQ. Here the CDR3 DNA reads TGCGCCAGCAGCCCGGGGCCCGGACAGGGCCTTGGGGCCAACGTCCTGACTTTC. Its protein product is CASSPGPGQGLGANVLTF.

Comment on this clone: Additional DNA sequences in this sample encode the identical CDR3. J is TRBJ2-7 and V is TRBV9, with 8 bases lining up with TRBD1. After removal of 3 bases from V and 3 bases from J, the junction contained 2 bases not matched to a gene. The CDR3 totals 13 residues. Germline values: CDR1 SGDLS, CDR2 YYNGEE. The DNA of the CDR3 is TGTGCCAGCAGCGACGACAGGGGCTACGAGCAGTACTTC. Translation: CASSDDRGYEQYF. Drawing the rest from reference TRBV9 and TRBJ2-7, the complete variable domain is DSGVTQTPKHLITATGQRVTLRCSPRSGDLSVYWYQQSLDQGLQFLIQYYNGEERAKGNILERFSAQQFPDLHSELNLSSLELGDSALYFCASSDDRGYEQYFGPGTRLTVT.

This clone was counted a single time. V gene TRBV19 combines with J gene TRBJ1-5, with 10 bases matching TRBD1. Germline CDR1 reads LNHDA; CDR2 reads SQIVND (reference sequence). This CDR3 region has 15 residues. V was clipped by 5 bases and J by 7 bases; unmatched bases: 8. CDR3 protein: CASSWGQGRAQPQHF. The CDR3, as DNA: TGTGCCAGTAGTTGGGGACAGGGGCGGGCGCAGCCCCAGCATTTT.

Worth noting for this clone: The same CDR3 arises from other DNA sequences in this sample as well. This chain joins TRBV2 and TRBJ1-1; perhaps TRBD1 as D (5 bases). Deletions cut 2 bases from V and 7 bases from J, with 8 bases between. CDR3 size: 12 residues. Per germline, CDR1 SNHLY and CDR2 FYNNEI. The DNA for the CDR3 is TGTGCCAGCAGTGAAACGGGGGGTGAAGCTTTCTTT. Its protein product is CASSETGGEAFF.

Concerning this clone: At one end, the junction sequence differs from germline, possibly due to a read error. Other DNA sequences in the same sample also yield this CDR3. The V and J genes are TRBV2 and TRBJ1-5; TRBD1 is a possible D gene (5 bases). The CDR3 is 14 residues long. The germline V gene has CDR1 SNHLY and CDR2 FYNNEI. The CDR3 reads CASGRDGMNQPQHF. CDR3 DNA: TGTGCCAGCGGCCGGGACGGAATGAATCAGCCCCAACATTTT.